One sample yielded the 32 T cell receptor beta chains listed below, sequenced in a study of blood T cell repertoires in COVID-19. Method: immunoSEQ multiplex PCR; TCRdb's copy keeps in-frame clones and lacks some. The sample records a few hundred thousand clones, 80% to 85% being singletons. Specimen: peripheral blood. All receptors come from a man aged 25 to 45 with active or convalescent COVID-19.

CDR3 sequence reads: CASSIWVLAEQETQYF. In DNA, the CDR3 is TGTGCCAGTAGTATCTGGGTACTAGCGGAGCAAGAGACCCAGTACTTC. The J gene is TRBJ2-5, the V gene TRBV19; 8 positions match TRBD2. Germline CDR1 is LNHDA and CDR2 is SQIVND (reference sequence). The CDR3 loop spans 16 amino acids. After removal of 3 bases from V and 2 bases from J, the junction contained 8 bases not matched to a gene.

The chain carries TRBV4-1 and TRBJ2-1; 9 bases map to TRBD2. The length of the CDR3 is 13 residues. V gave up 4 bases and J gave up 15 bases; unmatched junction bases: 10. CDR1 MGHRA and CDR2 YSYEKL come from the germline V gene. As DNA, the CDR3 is TGCGCCAGCAGCCCCCTTGGGCTAGCGGGGATGTTCTTC. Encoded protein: CASSPLGLAGMFF.

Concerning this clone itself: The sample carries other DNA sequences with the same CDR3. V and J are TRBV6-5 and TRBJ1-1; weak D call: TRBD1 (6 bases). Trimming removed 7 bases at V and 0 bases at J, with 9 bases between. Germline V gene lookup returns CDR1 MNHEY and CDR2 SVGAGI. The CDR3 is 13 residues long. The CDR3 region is CASTGQLNTEAFF. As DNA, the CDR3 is TGTGCCAGCACTGGACAGCTGAACACTGAAGCTTTCTTT.

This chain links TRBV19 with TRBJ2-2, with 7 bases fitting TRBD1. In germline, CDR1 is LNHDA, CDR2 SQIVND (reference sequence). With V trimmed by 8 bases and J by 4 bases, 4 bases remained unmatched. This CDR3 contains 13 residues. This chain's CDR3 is CASGNRGTGELFF. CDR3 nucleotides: TGTGCCAGTGGGAACAGGGGCACCGGGGAGCTGTTTTTT.

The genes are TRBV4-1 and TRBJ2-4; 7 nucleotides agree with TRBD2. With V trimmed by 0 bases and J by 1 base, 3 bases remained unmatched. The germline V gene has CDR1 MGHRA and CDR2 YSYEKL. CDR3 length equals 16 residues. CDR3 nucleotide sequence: TGCGCCAGCAGCCAAGAGGGGGGGTCGGCCAAAAACATTCAGTACTTC. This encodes CASSQEGGSAKNIQYF.

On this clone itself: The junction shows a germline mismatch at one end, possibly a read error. CDR3 loop: CASSPTSSGGTLGAVF. The CDR3 DNA follows: TGTGCCAGCTCACCGACCTCTAGCGGGGGAACCCTTGGGGCAGTCTTC. The chain links TRBV18 to TRBJ2-1; 10 nucleotides agree with TRBD2. Germline CDR1 is KGHSH and CDR2 is LQKENI. The CDR3 loop spans 16 amino acids.

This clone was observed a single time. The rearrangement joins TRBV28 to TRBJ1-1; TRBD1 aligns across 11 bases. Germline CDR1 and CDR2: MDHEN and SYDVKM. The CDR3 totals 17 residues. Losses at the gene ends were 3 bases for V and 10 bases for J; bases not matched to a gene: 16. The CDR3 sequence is CASSLGKGGQGAYRAFF. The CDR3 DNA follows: TGTGCCAGCAGTTTGGGGAAGGGAGGACAGGGGGCTTATCGAGCTTTCTTT. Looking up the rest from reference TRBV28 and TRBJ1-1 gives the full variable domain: DVKVTQSSRYLVKRTGEKVFLECVQDMDHENMFWYRQDPGLGLRLIYFSYDVKMKEKGDIPEGYSVSREKKERFSLILESASTNQTSMYLCASSLGKGGQGAYRAFFGQGTRLTVV.

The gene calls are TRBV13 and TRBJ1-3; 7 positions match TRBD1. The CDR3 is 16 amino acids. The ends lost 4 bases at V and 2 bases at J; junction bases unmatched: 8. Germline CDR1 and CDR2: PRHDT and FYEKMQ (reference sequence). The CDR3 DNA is TGTGCCAGCAGCTGGGGACAGATGGTTGCTGGAAACACCATATATTTT. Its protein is CASSWGQMVAGNTIYF. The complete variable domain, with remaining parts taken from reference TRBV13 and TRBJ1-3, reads AAGVIQSPRHLIKEKRETATLKCYPIPRHDTVYWYQQGPGQDPQFLISFYEKMQSDKGSIPDRFSAQQFSDYHSELNMSSLELGDSALYFCASSWGQMVAGNTIYFGEGSWLTVV.

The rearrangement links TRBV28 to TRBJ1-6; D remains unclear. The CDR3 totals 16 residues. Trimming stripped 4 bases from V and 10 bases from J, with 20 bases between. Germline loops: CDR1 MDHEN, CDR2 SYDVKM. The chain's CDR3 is CASSSPSGVVRSPLHF. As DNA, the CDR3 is TGTGCCAGCAGTTCCCCCAGCGGGGTTGTTCGGTCACCCCTCCACTTT.

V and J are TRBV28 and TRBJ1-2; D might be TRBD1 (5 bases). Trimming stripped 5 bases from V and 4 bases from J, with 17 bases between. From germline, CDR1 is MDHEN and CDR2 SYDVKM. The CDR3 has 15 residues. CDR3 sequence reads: CASSTAPLTVYGYTF. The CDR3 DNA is TGTGCCAGCAGTACCGCCCCTCTGACAGTCTATGGCTACACCTTC.

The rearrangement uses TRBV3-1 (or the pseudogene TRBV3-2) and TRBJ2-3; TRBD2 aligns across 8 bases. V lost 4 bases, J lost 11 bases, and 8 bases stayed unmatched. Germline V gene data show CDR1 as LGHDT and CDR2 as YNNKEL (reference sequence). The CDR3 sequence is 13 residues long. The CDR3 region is CASSPMTSVRQYF. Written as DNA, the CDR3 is TGTGCCAGCAGCCCCATGACTAGCGTAAGGCAGTATTTT.

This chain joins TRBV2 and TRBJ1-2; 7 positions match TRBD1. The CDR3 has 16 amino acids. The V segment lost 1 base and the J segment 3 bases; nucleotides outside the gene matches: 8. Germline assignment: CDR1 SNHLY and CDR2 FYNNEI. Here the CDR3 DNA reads TGTGCCAGCAGTGAAGTGGACAGGCCGGGAGACTATGGCTACACCTTC. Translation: CASSEVDRPGDYGYTF.

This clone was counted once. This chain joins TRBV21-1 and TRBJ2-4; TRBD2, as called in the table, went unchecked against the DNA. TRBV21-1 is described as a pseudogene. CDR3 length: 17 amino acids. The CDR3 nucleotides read TGTGCGAACGGGGGGCCACACCTAAATCTAGCCAAAAACATTCAGTACTTC. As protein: CANGGPHLNLAKNIQYF.

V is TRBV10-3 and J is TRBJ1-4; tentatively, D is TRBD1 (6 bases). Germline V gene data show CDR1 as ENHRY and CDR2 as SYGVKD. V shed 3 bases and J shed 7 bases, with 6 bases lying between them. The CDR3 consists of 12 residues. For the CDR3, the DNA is TGTGCCATCAGTGACAGGGGTGAAAAACTGTTTTTT. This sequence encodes CAISDRGEKLFF.

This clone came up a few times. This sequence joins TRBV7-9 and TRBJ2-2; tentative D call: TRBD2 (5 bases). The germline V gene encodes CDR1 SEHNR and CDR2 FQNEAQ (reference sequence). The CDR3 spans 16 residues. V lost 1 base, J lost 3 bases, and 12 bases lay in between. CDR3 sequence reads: CASSLGTGFYTGELFF. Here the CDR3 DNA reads TGTGCCAGCAGCTTAGGGACTGGGTTTTACACCGGGGAGCTGTTTTTT.

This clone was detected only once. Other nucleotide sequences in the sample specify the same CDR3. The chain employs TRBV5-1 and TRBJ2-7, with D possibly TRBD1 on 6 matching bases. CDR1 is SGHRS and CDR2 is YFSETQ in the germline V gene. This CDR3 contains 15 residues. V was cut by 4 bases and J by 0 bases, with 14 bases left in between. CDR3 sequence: CASSTGQLGSYEQYF. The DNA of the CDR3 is TGCGCCAGCAGCACTGGACAGTTGGGCTCCTACGAGCAGTACTTC.

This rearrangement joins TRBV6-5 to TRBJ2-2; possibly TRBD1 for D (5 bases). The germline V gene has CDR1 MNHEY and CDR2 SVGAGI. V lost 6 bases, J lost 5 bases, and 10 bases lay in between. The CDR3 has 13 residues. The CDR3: CASRQVQTGELFF. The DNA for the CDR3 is TGTGCCAGCAGACAGGTCCAGACCGGGGAGCTGTTTTTT.

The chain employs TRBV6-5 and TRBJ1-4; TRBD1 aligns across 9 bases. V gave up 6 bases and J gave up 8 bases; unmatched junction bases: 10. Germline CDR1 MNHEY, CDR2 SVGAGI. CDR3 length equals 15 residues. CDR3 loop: CASRTTDRGREKLFF. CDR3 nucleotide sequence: TGTGCCAGCAGAACTACGGACAGGGGTAGGGAAAAACTGTTTTTT.

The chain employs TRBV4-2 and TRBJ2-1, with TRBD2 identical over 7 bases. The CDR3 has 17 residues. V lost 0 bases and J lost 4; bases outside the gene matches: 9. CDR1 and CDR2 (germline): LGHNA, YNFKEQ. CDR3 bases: TGTGCCAGCAGCCAAGAACGTAGTTGGGGGGGGTACAATGAGCAGTTCTTC. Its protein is CASSQERSWGGYNEQFF.

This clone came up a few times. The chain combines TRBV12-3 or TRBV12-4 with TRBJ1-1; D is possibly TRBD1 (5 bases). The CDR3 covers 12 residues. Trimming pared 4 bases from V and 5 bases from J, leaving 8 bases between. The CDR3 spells CASSYGGTEAFF. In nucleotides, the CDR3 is TGTGCCAGCAGTTATGGGGGGACTGAAGCTTTCTTT.

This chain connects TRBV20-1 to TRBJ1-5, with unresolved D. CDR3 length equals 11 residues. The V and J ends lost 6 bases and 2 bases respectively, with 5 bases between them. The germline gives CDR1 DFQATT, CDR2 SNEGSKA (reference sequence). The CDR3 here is CSAAGNQPQHF. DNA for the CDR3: TGCAGTGCGGCGGGCAATCAGCCCCAGCATTTT.

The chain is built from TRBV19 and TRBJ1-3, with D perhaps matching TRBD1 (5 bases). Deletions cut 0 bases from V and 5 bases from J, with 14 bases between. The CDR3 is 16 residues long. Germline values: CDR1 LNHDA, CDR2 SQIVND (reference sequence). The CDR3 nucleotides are TGTGCCAGTAGTATAGAAGACGGGGGTACAAGAAACACCATATATTTT. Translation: CASSIEDGGTRNTIYF.

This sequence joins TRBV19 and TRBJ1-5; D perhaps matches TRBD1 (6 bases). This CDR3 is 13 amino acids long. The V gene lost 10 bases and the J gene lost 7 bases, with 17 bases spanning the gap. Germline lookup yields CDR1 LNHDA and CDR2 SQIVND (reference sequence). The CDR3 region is CANTRDTGQPQHF. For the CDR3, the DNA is TGTGCCAATACCCGGGACACCGGACAGCCCCAGCATTTT.

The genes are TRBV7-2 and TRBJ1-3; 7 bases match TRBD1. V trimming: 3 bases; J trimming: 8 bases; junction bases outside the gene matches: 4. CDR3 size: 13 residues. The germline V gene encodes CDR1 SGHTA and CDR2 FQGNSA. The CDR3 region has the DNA TGTGCCAGCAGCTTCACCAGGGGGGACACCATATATTTT. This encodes CASSFTRGDTIYF.

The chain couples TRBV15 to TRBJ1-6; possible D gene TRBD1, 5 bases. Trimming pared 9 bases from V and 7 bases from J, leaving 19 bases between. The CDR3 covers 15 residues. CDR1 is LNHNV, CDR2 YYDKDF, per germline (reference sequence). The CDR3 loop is CATRIGGTGNSPLHF. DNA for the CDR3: TGTGCCACAAGGATTGGGGGGACGGGGAATTCACCCCTCCACTTT.

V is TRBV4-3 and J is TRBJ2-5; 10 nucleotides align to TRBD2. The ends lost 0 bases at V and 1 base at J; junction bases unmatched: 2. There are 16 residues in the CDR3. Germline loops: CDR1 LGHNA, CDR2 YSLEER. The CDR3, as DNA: TGCGCCAGCAGCCAAGACCTAGCGGGGGTCCAAGAGACCCAGTACTTC. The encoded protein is CASSQDLAGVQETQYF.

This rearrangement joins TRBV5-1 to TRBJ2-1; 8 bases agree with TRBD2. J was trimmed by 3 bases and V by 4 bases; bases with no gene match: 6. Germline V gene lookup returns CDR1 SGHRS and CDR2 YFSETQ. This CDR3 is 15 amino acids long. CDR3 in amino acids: CASSPTRGGYNEQFF. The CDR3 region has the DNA TGCGCCAGCAGCCCTACCCGGGGGGGCTACAATGAGCAGTTCTTC.

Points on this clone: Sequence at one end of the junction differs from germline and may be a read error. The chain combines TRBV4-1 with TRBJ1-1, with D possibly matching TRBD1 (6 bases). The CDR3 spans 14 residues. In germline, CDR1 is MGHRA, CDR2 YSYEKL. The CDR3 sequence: CARSRQGPSTEAFF. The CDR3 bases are TGCGCCCGCAGCCGCCAGGGGCCGAGCACTGAAGCTTTCTTT.

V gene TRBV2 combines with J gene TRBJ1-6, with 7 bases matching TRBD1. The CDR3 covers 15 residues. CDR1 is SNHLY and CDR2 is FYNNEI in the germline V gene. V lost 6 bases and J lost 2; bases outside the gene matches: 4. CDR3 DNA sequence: TGTGCCAGCAGGCCTACAGGGGCCTATAATTCACCCCTCCACTTT. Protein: CASRPTGAYNSPLHF.

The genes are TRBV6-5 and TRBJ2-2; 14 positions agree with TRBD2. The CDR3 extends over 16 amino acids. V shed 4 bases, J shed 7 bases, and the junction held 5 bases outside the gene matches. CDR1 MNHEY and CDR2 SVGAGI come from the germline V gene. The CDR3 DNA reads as TGTGCCAGCAGTTGGACTAGCGGGGGGACCGGCGGGGAGCTGTTTTTT. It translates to CASSWTSGGTGGELFF.

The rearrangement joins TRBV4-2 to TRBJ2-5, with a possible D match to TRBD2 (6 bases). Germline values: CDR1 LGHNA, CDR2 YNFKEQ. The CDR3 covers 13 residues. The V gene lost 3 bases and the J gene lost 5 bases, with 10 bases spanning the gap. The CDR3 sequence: CASSQGLGETQYF. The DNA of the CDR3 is TGTGCCAGCAGCCAGGGACTGGGTGAGACCCAGTACTTC.

The CDR3 DNA reads as TGTGCCAGCAATGCGTGGCGGATCTATAGCAATCAGCCCCAGCATTTT. It is translated as CASNAWRIYSNQPQHF. This chain uses TRBV12-1 with TRBJ1-5. TRBV12-1 is flagged as a pseudogene. The CDR3 covers 16 residues.